The present entry profiles one TCR beta chain with its context. The target antigen is unknown. A read error is likely, as this CDR3 ends without the conserved phenylalanine or tryptophan. Because the CDR3's place on the DNA is in doubt, the DNA is left out and the CDR3 is given as listed by TCRdb. The data are from a study of STAT3 mutations in large granular lymphocyte leukemia. Whole-study findings and limits: Every T-cell large granular lymphocyte leukemia patient had at least one immunodominant TCR beta clonotype.

Assay: immunoSEQ multiplex PCR; the TCRdb copy retains only in-frame clones and omits some. The sample holds thousands of clones. Counting both end residues, the CDR3 totals 12 amino acids. Germline lookup yields CDR1 SGHRS and CDR2 YFSETQ. Sequenced: PBMCs. This sequence originates from a human donor with T large granular lymphocyte leukemia. The donor label of this sample is uncertain. Some clones in this sample may be carry-over from other donors' samples. The genes are TRBV5-1 and TRBJ1-1. This CDR3 is CASSVTPLENTE.